The 25 T cell receptor beta chains reported below all come from one sample, sequenced in a study of blood T cell repertoires in COVID-19. Assay: immunoSEQ multiplex PCR; the TCRdb copy retains only in-frame clones and omits some. Of about 150,000 clones in the sample, less than 90% were seen once. Sequencing was carried out using peripheral blood. These TCRs come from a man younger than 40 with COVID-19, enrolled during active disease.

This rearrangement joins TRBV7-9 to TRBJ2-7; 7 bases align to TRBD1. CDR3 length equals 15 residues. CDR1 is SEHNR, CDR2 FQNEAQ, per germline (reference sequence). The V segment lost 5 bases and the J segment 2 bases; nucleotides outside the gene matches: 9. Here the CDR3 reads CASSQGQVPTYEQYF. In DNA form, the CDR3 reads TGTGCCAGCAGCCAAGGACAGGTACCTACCTACGAGCAGTACTTC. Combining the CDR3 with reference TRBV7-9 and TRBJ2-7 gives the whole variable domain DTGVSQNPRHKITKRGQNVTFRCDPISEHNRLYWYRQTLGQGPEFLTYFQNEAQLEKSRLLSDRFSAERPKGSFSTLEIQRTEQGDSAMYLCASSQGQVPTYEQYFGPGTRLTVT.

The gene calls are TRBV28 and TRBJ2-2, with 11 bases matching TRBD2. This CDR3 contains 16 residues. Germline CDR1 is MDHEN and CDR2 is SYDVKM. Losses at the gene ends were 5 bases for V and 0 bases for J; bases not matched to a gene: 2. In DNA, the CDR3 is TGTGCCAGCAGTACTAGCGGGAGAGCGAACACCGGGGAGCTGTTTTTT. Translated: CASSTSGRANTGELFF.

The chain is built from TRBV7-9 and TRBJ2-5, with D possibly matching TRBD2 (7 bases). CDR1 and CDR2 (germline): SEHNR, FQNEAQ (reference sequence). CDR3 size: 15 residues. V was cut by 5 bases and J by 1 base, with 14 bases left in between. Written as DNA, the CDR3 is TGTGCCAGCAGCGCCGCGGGGGCAAGCCAAGAGACCCAGTACTTC. Translating it yields CASSAAGASQETQYF.

V and J are TRBV4-1 and TRBJ2-1, with 9 nucleotides matching TRBD2. The CDR3 loop spans 18 amino acids. The V segment lost 3 bases and the J segment 9 bases; nucleotides outside the gene matches: 18. The germline CDR1 and CDR2 sequences are MGHRA and YSYEKL. The CDR3, as DNA: TGCGCCAGCAGCCACAAGATCAAGGCGGGAGGGCCGGGGGGTGAGCAGTTCTTC. It encodes CASSHKIKAGGPGGEQFF.

The V call is TRBV29-1, the J call TRBJ1-2, with a possible D match to TRBD1 (6 bases). Germline CDR1 SQVTM, CDR2 ANQGSEA. The CDR3 is 14 residues long. The V gene lost 5 bases and the J gene lost 0 bases, with 13 bases spanning the gap. CDR3 nucleotide sequence: TGCAGCGTTTCCGGGAGGGGGACTAACTATGGCTACACCTTC. Protein product: CSVSGRGTNYGYTF. Full variable domain (rest looked up from reference TRBV29-1 and TRBJ1-2): SAVISQKPSRDICQRGTSLTIQCQVDSQVTMMFWYRQQPGQSLTLIATANQGSEATYESGFVIDKFPISRPNLTFSTLTVSNMSPEDSSIYLCSVSGRGTNYGYTFGSGTRLTVV.

This clone was counted a few times. The V gene is TRBV28, the J gene TRBJ2-1, with D maybe TRBD2 (6 bases). V was pared by 4 bases and J by 0 bases, with 16 bases between. The CDR3 contains 17 residues. CDR1 and CDR2 (germline): MDHEN, SYDVKM. The CDR3 region is CASSSPLALSSYNEQFF. CDR3 in DNA: TGTGCCAGCAGTTCCCCCCTAGCGCTCAGCTCCTACAATGAGCAGTTCTTC.

V and J are TRBV19 and TRBJ2-2; TRBD1 aligns across 11 bases. The CDR3 loop spans 15 amino acids. Trimming at V came to 5 bases and at J to 5 bases, leaving 4 bases not matched to a gene. From germline, CDR1 is LNHDA and CDR2 SQIVND (reference sequence). Here the CDR3 reads CASSSGQGATGELFF. The CDR3 DNA sequence: TGTGCCAGTAGTTCAGGACAGGGGGCTACCGGGGAGCTGTTTTTT.

This clone was observed a few times. The V gene is TRBV30, the J gene TRBJ1-6, with TRBD1 as a possible D gene (5 bases). The CDR3 is 14 amino acids. V was shortened by 4 bases and J by 6 bases, with 13 bases between the two germline ends. Per germline, CDR1 GTSNPN and CDR2 SVGIG (reference sequence). CDR3 residues: CAWTPGGVNSPLHF. CDR3 nucleotide sequence: TGTGCCTGGACCCCGGGAGGGGTTAATTCACCCCTCCACTTT.

The chain is built from TRBV2 and TRBJ1-5; a possible D gene is TRBD1 (6 bases). Per germline, CDR1 SNHLY and CDR2 FYNNEI. The CDR3 length is 14 residues. V lost 6 bases, J lost 1 base, and 10 bases lay in between. CDR3 in DNA: TGTGCCAGCAGAGCCACAGGGAGCAATCAGCCCCAGCATTTT. This gives the protein CASRATGSNQPQHF.

The chain couples TRBV28 to TRBJ1-2, with a possible D match to TRBD1 (6 bases). The CDR3 spans 13 residues. CDR1 and CDR2 from the germline V gene are MDHEN and SYDVKM. V was pared by 6 bases and J by 4 bases, with 12 bases between. The CDR3 region is CASSRGQTYGYTF. CDR3 nucleotide sequence: TGTGCCAGCAGCCGAGGACAGACCTATGGCTACACCTTC.

This chain links TRBV2 with TRBJ2-3, with 10 positions matching TRBD2. V shed 8 bases, J shed 4 bases, and the junction held 12 bases outside the gene matches. The CDR3 totals 16 residues. The germline CDR1 and CDR2 sequences are SNHLY and FYNNEI. The CDR3 loop is CASPYPAGGPSDTQYF. In DNA form, the CDR3 reads TGTGCCAGCCCTTACCCAGCGGGAGGGCCCTCAGATACGCAGTATTTT.

The chain combines TRBV4-2 with TRBJ2-1; weak D call: TRBD2 (5 bases). CDR3 length: 16 residues. V was clipped by 1 base and J by 8 bases, with 18 bases between them. Looked up from germline, CDR1 is LGHNA and CDR2 is YNFKEQ. CDR3 sequence reads: CASSQGAPGKGDEQFF. CDR3 sequence (DNA): TGTGCCAGCAGCCAAGGAGCACCCGGGAAGGGAGATGAGCAGTTCTTC.

The V gene is TRBV28, the J gene TRBJ1-2; D possibly corresponds to TRBD1 (6 bases). V lost 6 bases, J lost 8 bases, and 22 bases lay in between. Germline V gene lookup returns CDR1 MDHEN and CDR2 SYDVKM. The CDR3 length is 15 residues. This CDR3 is CASSLLGEGVGGYTF. The DNA of the CDR3 is TGTGCCAGCAGCCTATTAGGTGAGGGGGTTGGCGGCTACACCTTC.

The chain couples TRBV3-1 (or the pseudogene TRBV3-2) to TRBJ1-3, with no clear D. The V gene's germline CDR1 is LGHDT and CDR2 YNNKEL (reference sequence). V was pared by 4 bases and J by 1 base, with 17 bases between. The CDR3 is 17 residues long. In nucleotides, the CDR3 is TGTGCCAGCAGCCCCCTTTCCCGGGTCCATTCTGGAAACACCATATATTTT. This gives the protein CASSPLSRVHSGNTIYF.

This clone was picked up one time. For the CDR3, the DNA is TGTGCCAGCAGTTACCCAGGGAATTCCTACGAGCAGTACTTC. It codes for CASSYPGNSYEQYF. The chain uses TRBV6-5 and TRBJ2-5, with a tentative D call TRBD1 (5 bases). The J call may be in error: the DNA end matches TRBJ2-7 better. The CDR3 spans 14 residues. Germline CDR1 and CDR2: MNHEY and SVGAGI.

V usage is TRBV5-1 and J usage is TRBJ1-4, with unresolved D. Germline CDR1 SGHRS, CDR2 YFSETQ. This CDR3 region has 14 residues. Trimming shortened V by 4 bases and J by 3 bases, and 10 bases separated the two germline ends. The DNA for the CDR3 is TGCGCCAGCAGCGAGAGAGGGTCTAATGAAAAACTGTTTTTT. It specifies CASSERGSNEKLFF.

V is TRBV11-2 and J is TRBJ2-7, with TRBD2 identical over 11 bases. The CDR3 is 16 residues long. After removal of 1 base from V and 4 bases from J, the junction contained 6 bases not matched to a gene. Per germline, CDR1 SGHAT and CDR2 FQNNGV. CDR3 DNA sequence: TGTGCCAGCAGCTTAGGGAGGGGACTAGCGGATTACGAGCAGTACTTC. This codes for CASSLGRGLADYEQYF.

The chain carries TRBV7-9 and TRBJ1-1, with a possible D match to TRBD1 (5 bases). CDR3 length equals 14 residues. V was pared by 2 bases and J by 1 base, with 8 bases between. Germline V CDR1 and CDR2: SEHNR, FQNEAQ (reference sequence). The CDR3 is CASSLLDRNTEAFF. CDR3 sequence (DNA): TGTGCCAGCAGCTTACTTGACAGGAACACTGAAGCTTTCTTT.

This clone has only one observation. This sequence joins TRBV30 and TRBJ2-5, with D perhaps TRBD2 (5 bases). V lost 1 base, J lost 8 bases, and 11 bases lay in between. This CDR3 region has 12 residues. Germline CDR1 GTSNPN, CDR2 SVGIG (reference sequence). CDR3 region: CAWSGGGITQYF. CDR3 nucleotides: TGTGCCTGGAGTGGAGGAGGCATTACCCAGTACTTC.

This chain links TRBV2 with TRBJ1-1; 8 nucleotides align to TRBD1. Germline CDR1 reads SNHLY; CDR2 reads FYNNEI. V shed 8 bases, J shed 0 bases, and the junction held 8 bases outside the gene matches. CDR3 size: 15 residues. The chain's CDR3 is CASGQGAAMNTEAFF. The CDR3 DNA sequence: TGTGCCAGCGGCCAGGGGGCTGCCATGAACACTGAAGCTTTCTTT.

The chain uses TRBV25-1 and TRBJ1-4; TRBD1 might be the D (5 bases). The CDR3 consists of 16 residues. Germline CDR1 reads MGHDK; CDR2 reads SYGVNS. Trimming removed 3 bases from V and 0 bases from J, with 11 bases in between. CDR3 bases: TGTGCCAGCAGTGACCCCGGGACTTCAACTAATGAAAAACTGTTTTTT. Translated, it gives CASSDPGTSTNEKLFF.

The chain couples TRBV7-9 to TRBJ1-4; no definite D call. CDR3 length equals 11 residues. V lost 4 bases and J lost 14, with 11 bases in between. Germline assignment: CDR1 SEHNR and CDR2 FQNEAQ (reference sequence). CDR3 coding DNA: TGTGCCAGCAGCTCTGCGGTCGGGCTGTTTTTT. Translated: CASSSAVGLFF.

The chain recombines TRBV7-9 with TRBJ1-6, with D perhaps TRBD1 (5 bases). The CDR3 extends over 14 amino acids. The V gene's germline CDR1 is SEHNR and CDR2 FQNEAQ (reference sequence). With 4 bases removed from V and 17 bases from J, the gap between germline ends came to 21 bases. This CDR3 is CASSSTRDRHQIHF. As DNA, the CDR3 is TGTGCCAGCAGCTCGACCCGAGACAGACACCAGATCCACTTT.

J is TRBJ2-7 and V is TRBV7-2; D unresolved. Germline V gene data show CDR1 as SGHTA and CDR2 as FQGNSA. V lost 1 base, J lost 2 bases, and 9 bases lay in between. The CDR3 has 14 residues. The DNA for the CDR3 is TGTGCCAGCAGCTTAGTTACAGACGCCTACGAGCAGTACTTC. As protein: CASSLVTDAYEQYF. Full variable domain (outside the CDR3, taken from reference TRBV7-2 and TRBJ2-7): GAGVSQSPSNKVTEKGKDVELRCDPISGHTALYWYRQSLGQGLEFLIYFQGNSAPDKSGLPSDRFSAERTGGSVSTLTIQRTQQEDSAVYLCASSLVTDAYEQYFGPGTRLTVT.

The chain employs TRBV9 and TRBJ2-7, with 7 positions matching TRBD1. The CDR3 loop spans 15 amino acids. V shed 4 bases and J 3 bases; nucleotides not matched to a gene: 10. Germline values: CDR1 SGDLS, CDR2 YYNGEE. The CDR3 loop is CASSPTGTSGYEQYF. The CDR3 DNA reads TGTGCCAGCAGCCCGACAGGGACCAGTGGCTACGAGCAGTACTTC. The entire variable domain, with the rest obtained from reference TRBV9 and TRBJ2-7, is as follows: DSGVTQTPKHLITATGQRVTLRCSPRSGDLSVYWYQQSLDQGLQFLIQYYNGEERAKGNILERFSAQQFPDLHSELNLSSLELGDSALYFCASSPTGTSGYEQYFGPGTRLTVT.